The source of this T cell receptor beta chain is a study of T cells after yellow fever vaccination. TCRdb passed the 5' RACE reads through MiXCR, listing each CDR3 protein once. The sample includes under 150,000 distinct CDR3 sequences, 13% to 15% of them seen just once. CDR1 SNHLY and CDR2 FYNNEI come from the germline V gene. The CDR3 extends over 10 amino acids. With 3 bases removed from V and 11 bases from J, the gap between germline ends came to 4 bases. In the case of this clonotype: What it recognizes is unknown.

The study, taken as a whole, reports: Most primary-vaccination clones reappeared after the booster (just under 98% CD4, 88% CD8). Compared with primary, the secondary response was weaker and peaked at day 5, not 15. In FACS-sorted repertoires, abundant clonotypes from the bulk population could appear as contaminants.

The chain recombines TRBV2 with TRBJ1-4; no clear D. This clonotype was obtained from a man aged 18 to 30 who received the YFV17D yellow fever vaccine. Sample: CD8+ T cells sorted from PBMCs, taken 5 days after the yellow fever booster vaccination. The CDR3 nucleotides read TGTGCCAGCAGTGAGGAGAAACTGTTTTTT. Translating it yields CASSEEKLFF.